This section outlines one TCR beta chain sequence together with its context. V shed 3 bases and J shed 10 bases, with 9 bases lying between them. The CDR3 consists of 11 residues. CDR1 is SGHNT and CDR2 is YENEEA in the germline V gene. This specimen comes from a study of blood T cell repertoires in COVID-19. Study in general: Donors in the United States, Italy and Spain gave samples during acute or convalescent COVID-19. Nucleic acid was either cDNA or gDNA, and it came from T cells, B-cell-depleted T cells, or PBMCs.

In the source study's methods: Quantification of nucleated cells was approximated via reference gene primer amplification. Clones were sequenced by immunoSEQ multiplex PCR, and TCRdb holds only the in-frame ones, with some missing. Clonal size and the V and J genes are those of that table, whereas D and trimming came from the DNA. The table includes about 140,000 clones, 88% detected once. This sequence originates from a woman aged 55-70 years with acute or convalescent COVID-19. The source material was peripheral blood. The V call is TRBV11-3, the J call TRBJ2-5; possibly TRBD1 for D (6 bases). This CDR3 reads CASSLEGGQYF. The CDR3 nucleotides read TGTGCCAGCAGCTTGGAAGGGGGCCAGTACTTC.